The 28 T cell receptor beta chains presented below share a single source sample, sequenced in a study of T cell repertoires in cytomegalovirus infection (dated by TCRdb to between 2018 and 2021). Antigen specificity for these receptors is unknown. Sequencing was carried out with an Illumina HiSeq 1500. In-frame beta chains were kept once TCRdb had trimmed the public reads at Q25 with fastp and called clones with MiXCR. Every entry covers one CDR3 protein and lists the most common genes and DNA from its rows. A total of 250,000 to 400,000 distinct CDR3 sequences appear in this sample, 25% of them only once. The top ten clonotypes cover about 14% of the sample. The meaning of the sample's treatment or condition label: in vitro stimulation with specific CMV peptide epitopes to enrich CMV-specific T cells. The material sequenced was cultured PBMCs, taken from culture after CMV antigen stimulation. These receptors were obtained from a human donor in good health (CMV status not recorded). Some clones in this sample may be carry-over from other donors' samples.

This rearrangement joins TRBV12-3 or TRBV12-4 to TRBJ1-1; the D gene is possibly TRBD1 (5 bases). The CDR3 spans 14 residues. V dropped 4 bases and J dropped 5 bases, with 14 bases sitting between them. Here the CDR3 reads CASSWRGMGTEAFF. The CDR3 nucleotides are TGTGCCAGCAGTTGGAGGGGCATGGGAACTGAAGCTTTCTTT.

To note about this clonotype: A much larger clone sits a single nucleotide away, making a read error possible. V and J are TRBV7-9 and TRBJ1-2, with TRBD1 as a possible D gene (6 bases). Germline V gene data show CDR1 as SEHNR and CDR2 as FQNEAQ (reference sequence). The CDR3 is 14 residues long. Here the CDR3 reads CVSIRGQGPYGYTF. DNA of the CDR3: TGTGTCAGCATCCGTGGGCAGGGGCCTTATGGCTACACCTTC.

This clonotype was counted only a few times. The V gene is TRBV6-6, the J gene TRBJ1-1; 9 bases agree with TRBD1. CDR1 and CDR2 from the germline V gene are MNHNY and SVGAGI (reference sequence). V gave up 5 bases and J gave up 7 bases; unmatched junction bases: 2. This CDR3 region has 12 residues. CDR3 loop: CASSRQGGEAFF. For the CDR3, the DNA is TGTGCCAGCAGTCGACAGGGGGGTGAAGCTTTCTTT.

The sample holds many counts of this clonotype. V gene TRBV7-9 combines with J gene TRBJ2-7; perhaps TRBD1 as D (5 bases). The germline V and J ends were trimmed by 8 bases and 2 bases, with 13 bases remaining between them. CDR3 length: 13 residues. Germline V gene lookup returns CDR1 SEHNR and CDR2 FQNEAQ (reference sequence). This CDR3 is CASGRAGTYEQYV. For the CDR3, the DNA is TGTGCCAGCGGTAGGGCAGGGACCTACGAGCAGTACGTC.

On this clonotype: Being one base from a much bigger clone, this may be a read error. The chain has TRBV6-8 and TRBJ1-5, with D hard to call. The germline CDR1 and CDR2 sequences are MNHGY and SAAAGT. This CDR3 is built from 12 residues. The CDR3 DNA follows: TGTGCCAGCAGTTACGGGAATCCGCCCCAGCATTTT. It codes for CASSYGNPPQHF.

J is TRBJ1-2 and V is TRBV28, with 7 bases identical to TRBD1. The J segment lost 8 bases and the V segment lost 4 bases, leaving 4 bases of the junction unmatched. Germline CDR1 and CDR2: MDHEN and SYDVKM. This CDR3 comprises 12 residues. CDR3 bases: TGTGCCAGCAGTTCACAGGGGAGAGGCTACACCTTC. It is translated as CASSSQGRGYTF.

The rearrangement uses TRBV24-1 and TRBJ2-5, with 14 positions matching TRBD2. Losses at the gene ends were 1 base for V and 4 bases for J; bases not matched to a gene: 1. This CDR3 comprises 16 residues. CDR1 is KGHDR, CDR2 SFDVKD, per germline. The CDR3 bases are TGTGCCACCAGTGATTTAGGGACTAGCGGGAGAGAGACCCAGTACTTC. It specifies CATSDLGTSGRETQYF.

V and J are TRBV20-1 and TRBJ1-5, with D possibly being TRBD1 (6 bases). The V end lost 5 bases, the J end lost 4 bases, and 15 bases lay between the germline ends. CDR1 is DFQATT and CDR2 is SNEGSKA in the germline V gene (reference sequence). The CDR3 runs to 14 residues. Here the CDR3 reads CSAHRARGNQPQHF. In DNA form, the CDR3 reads TGCAGTGCTCACAGGGCCCGGGGAAATCAGCCCCAGCATTTT.

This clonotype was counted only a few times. Here the CDR3 reads CASRSARAGNTIYF. The CDR3 coding sequence is TGTGCCAGCAGATCCGCTAGGGCGGGAAACACCATATATTTT. V usage is TRBV7-9 and J usage is TRBJ1-3; D not certain. The germline V gene encodes CDR1 SEHNR and CDR2 FQNEAQ (reference sequence). The V gene lost 6 bases and the J gene lost 4 bases, with 13 bases spanning the gap. The CDR3 loop spans 14 amino acids. Supplemented by reference TRBV7-9 and TRBJ1-3, the full variable domain reads DTGVSQNPRHKITKRGQNVTFRCDPISEHNRLYWYRQTLGQGPEFLTYFQNEAQLEKSRLLSDRFSAERPKGSFSTLEIQRTEQGDSAMYLCASRSARAGNTIYFGEGSWLTVV.

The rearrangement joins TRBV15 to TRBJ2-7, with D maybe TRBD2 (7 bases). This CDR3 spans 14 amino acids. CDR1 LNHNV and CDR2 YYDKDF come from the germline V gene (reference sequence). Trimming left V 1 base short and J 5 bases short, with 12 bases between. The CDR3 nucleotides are TGTGCCACCAGCAGAGTCGGGGGGCTCGACGAGCAGTACGTC. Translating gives CATSRVGGLDEQYV.

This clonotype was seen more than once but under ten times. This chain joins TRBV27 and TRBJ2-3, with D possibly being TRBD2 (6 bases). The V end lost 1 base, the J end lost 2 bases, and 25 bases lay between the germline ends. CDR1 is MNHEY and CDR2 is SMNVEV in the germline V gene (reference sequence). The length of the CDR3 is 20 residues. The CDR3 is CASSLYPWPTSPSSTDTQYF. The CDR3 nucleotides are TGTGCCAGCAGTTTATACCCCTGGCCGACTAGTCCTTCGTCCACAGATACGCAGTATTTT.

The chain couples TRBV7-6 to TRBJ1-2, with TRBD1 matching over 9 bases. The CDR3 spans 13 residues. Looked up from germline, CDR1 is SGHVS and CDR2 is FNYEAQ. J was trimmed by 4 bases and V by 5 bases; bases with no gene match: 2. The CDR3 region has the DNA TGTGCCAGCAGCAAGACAGGGGGCTATGGCTACACCTTC. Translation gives CASSKTGGYGYTF. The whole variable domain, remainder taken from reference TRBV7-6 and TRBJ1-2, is GAGVSQSPRYKVTKRGQDVALRCDPISGHVSLYWYRQALGQGPEFLTYFNYEAQQDKSGLPNDRFSAERPEGSISTLTIQRTEQRDSAMYRCASSKTGGYGYTFGSGTRLTVV.

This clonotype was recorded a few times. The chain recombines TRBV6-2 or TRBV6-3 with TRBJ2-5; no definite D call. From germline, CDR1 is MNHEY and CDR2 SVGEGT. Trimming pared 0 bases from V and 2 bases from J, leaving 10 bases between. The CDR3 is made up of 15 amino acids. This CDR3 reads CASSYSISRQETQYF. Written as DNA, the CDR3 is TGTGCCAGCAGTTACTCGATCTCCAGACAAGAGACCCAGTACTTC.

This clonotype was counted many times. CDR3 sequence: CASSNGWRGGAKNIQYF. The CDR3 bases are TGTGCCAGCAGCAATGGTTGGCGGGGGGGGGCCAAAAACATTCAGTACTTC. The gene calls are TRBV7-2 and TRBJ2-4; TRBD2 aligns across 9 bases. CDR1 is SGHTA and CDR2 is FQGNSA in the germline V gene. V gave up 5 bases and J gave up 1 base; unmatched junction bases: 9. The CDR3 runs 17 residues.

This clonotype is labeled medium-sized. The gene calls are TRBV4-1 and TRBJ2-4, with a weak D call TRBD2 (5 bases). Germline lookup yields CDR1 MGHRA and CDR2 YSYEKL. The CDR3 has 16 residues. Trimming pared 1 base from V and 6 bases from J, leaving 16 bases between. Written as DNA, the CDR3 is TGCGCCAGCAGCCAAGCTGGGTTGGGCGCGGGAAACATTCAGTACTTC. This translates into CASSQAGLGAGNIQYF.

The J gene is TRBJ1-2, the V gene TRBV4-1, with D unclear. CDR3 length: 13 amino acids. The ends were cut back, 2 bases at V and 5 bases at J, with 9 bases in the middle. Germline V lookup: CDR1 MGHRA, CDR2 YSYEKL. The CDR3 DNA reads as TGCGCCAGCAGCCAAAACTTACAGTATGGCTACACCTTC. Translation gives CASSQNLQYGYTF.

The CDR3 here is CASRSGRAVQETQYF. The CDR3 region has the DNA TGTGCCAGCAGGAGCGGGAGGGCCGTACAAGAGACCCAGTACTTC. The V call is TRBV7-9, the J call TRBJ2-5; the match to TRBD2 covers 10 bases. The CDR3 has 15 residues. The junction had 6 bases not matched to a gene; V was cut back by 6 bases and J by 2 bases. Germline V lookup: CDR1 SEHNR, CDR2 FQNEAQ (reference sequence).

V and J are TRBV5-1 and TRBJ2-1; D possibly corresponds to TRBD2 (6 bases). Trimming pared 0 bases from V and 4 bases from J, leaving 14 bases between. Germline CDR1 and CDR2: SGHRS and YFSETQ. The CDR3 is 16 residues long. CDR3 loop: CASSLGGTPVYNEQFF. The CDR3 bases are TGCGCCAGCAGCTTGGGCGGGACCCCAGTGTACAATGAGCAGTTCTTC.

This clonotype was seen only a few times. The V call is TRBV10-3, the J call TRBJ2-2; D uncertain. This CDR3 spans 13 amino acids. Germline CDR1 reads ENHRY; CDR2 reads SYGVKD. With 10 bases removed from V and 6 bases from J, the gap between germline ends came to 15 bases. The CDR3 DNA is TGTGCCACGGACGCGGAGTTGGCCGGGGAGCTGTTTTTT. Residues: CATDAELAGELFF.

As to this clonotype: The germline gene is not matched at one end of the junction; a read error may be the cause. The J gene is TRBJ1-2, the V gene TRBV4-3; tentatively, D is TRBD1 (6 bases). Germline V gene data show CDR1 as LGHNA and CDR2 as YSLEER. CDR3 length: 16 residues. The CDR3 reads CTSSQDLMGQGYGYTF. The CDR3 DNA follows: TGCACCAGCAGCCAAGATCTCATGGGGCAGGGGTATGGCTACACCTTC.

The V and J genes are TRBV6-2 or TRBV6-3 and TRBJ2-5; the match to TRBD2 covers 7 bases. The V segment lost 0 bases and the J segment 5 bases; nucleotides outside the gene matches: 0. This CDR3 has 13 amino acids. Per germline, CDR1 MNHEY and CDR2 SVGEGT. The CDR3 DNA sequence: TGTGCCAGCAGTTACTCCGGGAGGGAGACCCAGTACTTC. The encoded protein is CASSYSGRETQYF.

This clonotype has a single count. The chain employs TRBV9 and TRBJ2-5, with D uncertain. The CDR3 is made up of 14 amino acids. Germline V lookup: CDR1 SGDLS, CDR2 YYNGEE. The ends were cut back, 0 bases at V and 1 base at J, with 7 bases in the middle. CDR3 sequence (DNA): TGTGCCAGCAGCGTAGCGGGCGGCCAAGAGACCCAGTACTTC. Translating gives CASSVAGGQETQYF.

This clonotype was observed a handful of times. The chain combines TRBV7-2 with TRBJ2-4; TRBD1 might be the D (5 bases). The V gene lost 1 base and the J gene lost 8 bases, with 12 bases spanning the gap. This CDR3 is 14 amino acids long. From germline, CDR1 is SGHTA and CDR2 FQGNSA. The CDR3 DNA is TGTGCCAGCAGCTTAGTAGTTAGGGGCGACATTCAGTACTTC. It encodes CASSLVVRGDIQYF.

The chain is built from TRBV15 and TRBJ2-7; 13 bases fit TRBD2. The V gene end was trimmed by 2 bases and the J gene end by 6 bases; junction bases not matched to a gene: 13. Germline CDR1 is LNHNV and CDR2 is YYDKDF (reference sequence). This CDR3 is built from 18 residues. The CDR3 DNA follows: TGTGCCACCAGCAGATGGACTAGCGGGAGTTGTGAGGTTTGCGAGCAGTACTTC. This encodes CATSRWTSGSCEVCEQYF.

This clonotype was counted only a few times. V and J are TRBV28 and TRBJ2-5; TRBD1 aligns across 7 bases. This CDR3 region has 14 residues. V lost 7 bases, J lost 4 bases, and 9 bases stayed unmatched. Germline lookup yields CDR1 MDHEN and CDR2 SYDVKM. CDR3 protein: CASTVTGTAETQYF. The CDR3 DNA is TGTGCCAGCACCGTCACCGGGACAGCAGAGACCCAGTACTTC.

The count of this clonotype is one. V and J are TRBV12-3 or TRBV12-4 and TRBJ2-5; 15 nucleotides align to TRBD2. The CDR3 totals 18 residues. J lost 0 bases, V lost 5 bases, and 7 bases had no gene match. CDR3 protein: CASSGGLAGGTYQETQYF. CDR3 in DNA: TGTGCCAGCAGTGGGGGACTAGCGGGAGGAACCTACCAAGAGACCCAGTACTTC.

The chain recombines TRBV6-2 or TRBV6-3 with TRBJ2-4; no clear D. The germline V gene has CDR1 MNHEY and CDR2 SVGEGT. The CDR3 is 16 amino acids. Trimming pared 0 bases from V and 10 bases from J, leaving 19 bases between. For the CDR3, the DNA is TGTGCCAGCAGTTACTCGGCTGAATCCAACAATTGGATTCAGTACTTC. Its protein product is CASSYSAESNNWIQYF.

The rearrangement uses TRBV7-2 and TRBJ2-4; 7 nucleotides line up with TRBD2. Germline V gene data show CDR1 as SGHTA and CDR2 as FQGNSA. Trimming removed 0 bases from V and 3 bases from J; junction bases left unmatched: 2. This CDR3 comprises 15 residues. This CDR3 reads CASSLAGTNKNIQYF. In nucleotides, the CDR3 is TGTGCCAGCAGCTTAGCCGGGACTAACAAAAACATTCAGTACTTC.